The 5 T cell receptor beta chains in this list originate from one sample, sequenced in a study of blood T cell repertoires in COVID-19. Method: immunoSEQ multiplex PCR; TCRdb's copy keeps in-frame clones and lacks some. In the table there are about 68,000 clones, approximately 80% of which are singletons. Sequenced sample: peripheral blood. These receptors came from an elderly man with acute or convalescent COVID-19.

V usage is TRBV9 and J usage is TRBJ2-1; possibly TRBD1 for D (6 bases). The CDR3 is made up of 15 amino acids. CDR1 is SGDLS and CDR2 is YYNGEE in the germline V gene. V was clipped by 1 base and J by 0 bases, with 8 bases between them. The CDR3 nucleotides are TGTGCCAGCAGCGTAACAGGGAGCTCCTACAATGAGCAGTTCTTC. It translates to CASSVTGSSYNEQFF.

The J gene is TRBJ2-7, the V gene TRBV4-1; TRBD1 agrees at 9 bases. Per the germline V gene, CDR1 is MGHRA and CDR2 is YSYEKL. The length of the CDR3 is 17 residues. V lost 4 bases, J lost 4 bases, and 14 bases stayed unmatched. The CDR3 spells CASSPLTGGLEVYEQYF. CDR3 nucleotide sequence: TGCGCCAGCAGCCCACTCACAGGGGGCCTCGAAGTTTACGAGCAGTACTTC.

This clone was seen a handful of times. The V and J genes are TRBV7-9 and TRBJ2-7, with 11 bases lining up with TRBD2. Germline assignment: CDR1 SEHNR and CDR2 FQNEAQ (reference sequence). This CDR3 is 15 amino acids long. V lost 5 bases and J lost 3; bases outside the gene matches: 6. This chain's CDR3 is CASSALLAGVYEQYF. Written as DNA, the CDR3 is TGTGCCAGCAGCGCCTTACTAGCGGGAGTCTACGAGCAGTACTTC.

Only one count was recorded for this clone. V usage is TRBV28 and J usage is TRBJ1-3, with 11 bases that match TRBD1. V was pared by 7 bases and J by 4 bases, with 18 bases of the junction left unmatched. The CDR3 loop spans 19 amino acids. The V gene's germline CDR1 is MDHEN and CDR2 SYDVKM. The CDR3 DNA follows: TGTGCCAGCACCTCACTGCATTCCGGGACAGGGGGGTCGGGAAACACCATATATTTT. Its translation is CASTSLHSGTGGSGNTIYF. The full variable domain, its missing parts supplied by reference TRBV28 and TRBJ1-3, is DVKVTQSSRYLVKRTGEKVFLECVQDMDHENMFWYRQDPGLGLRLIYFSYDVKMKEKGDIPEGYSVSREKKERFSLILESASTNQTSMYLCASTSLHSGTGGSGNTIYFGEGSWLTVV.

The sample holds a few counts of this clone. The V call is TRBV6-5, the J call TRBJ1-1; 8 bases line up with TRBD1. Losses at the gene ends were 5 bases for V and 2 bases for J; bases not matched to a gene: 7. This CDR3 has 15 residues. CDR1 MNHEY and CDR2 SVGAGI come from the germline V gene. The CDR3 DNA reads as TGTGCCAGCAGTATGACAGGGGCAACAAACACTGAAGCTTTCTTT. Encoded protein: CASSMTGATNTEAFF.